This note documents a single T cell receptor (beta chain) sequence. V shed 5 bases and J 6 bases; nucleotides not matched to a gene: 16. Germline loops: CDR1 MDHEN, CDR2 SYDVKM. The CDR3 is 17 amino acids. This entry belongs to a study of blood T cell repertoires in COVID-19. The overall study: There were acute and convalescent COVID-19 samples, and they came from the United States, Italy and Spain.

The method was immunoSEQ multiplex PCR; TCRdb's version includes in-frame clones alone and lacks a portion of them. The sample holds fewer than 400,000 clones; around 84% are singletons and the top ten take 2.5% to 3.5%. The source material was peripheral blood. The sequence was collected from a human donor in a cohort sampled during active COVID-19. V is TRBV28 and J is TRBJ2-1; 7 positions agree with TRBD2. DNA for the CDR3: TGTGCCAGCAGTCCATATTCCGGGACTACCCCAACCAATGAGCAGTTCTTC. It translates to CASSPYSGTTPTNEQFF.